The 29 T cell receptor beta chains below come from one sample, sequenced in a study of T cell clonotyping in hematopoietic cell transplantation. The assay was immunoSEQ multiplex PCR, and TCRdb's table has in-frame clones only and misses some. The top ten hold around 2.3% of the sample, which has around 28,000 clones, 85% to 95% seen once. Time point indicated: recipient sample about 28 days before transplant, after cytoreduction. Source: peripheral blood mononuclear cells, taken before stem cell transplant. These receptors were obtained from a man aged 45-65 years with acute myeloid leukemia. Some clones in this sample may be carry-over from other donors' samples.

This chain joins TRBV30 and TRBJ2-1; no clear D. V lost 2 bases, J lost 4 bases, and 9 bases lay in between. This CDR3 comprises 13 residues. In germline, CDR1 is GTSNPN, CDR2 SVGIG (reference sequence). The CDR3 spells CAWSPSGYNEQFF. For the CDR3, the DNA is TGTGCCTGGAGTCCGTCTGGATACAATGAGCAGTTCTTC.

The rearrangement links TRBV5-1 to TRBJ2-2; 9 bases align to TRBD1. Germline V lookup: CDR1 SGHRS, CDR2 YFSETQ. This CDR3 has 16 residues. V lost 0 bases, J lost 4 bases, and 4 bases stayed unmatched. In nucleotides, the CDR3 is TGCGCCAGCAGCTTGGGGGGACAGGGAATCACCGGGGAGCTGTTTTTT. This sequence encodes CASSLGGQGITGELFF.

The chain is built from TRBV28 and TRBJ1-2; TRBD1 might be the D (6 bases). Deletions cut 6 bases from V and 5 bases from J, with 31 bases between. CDR3 length: 19 amino acids. The V gene's germline CDR1 is MDHEN and CDR2 SYDVKM. For the CDR3, the DNA is TGTGCCAGCAGATTCGCCCCACCAGGTCGCAGGGGCGGATGGTATGGCTACACCTTC. Residues: CASRFAPPGRRGGWYGYTF.

The rearrangement uses TRBV11-2 and TRBJ2-3, with 7 bases aligning to TRBD1. The V segment lost 2 bases and the J segment 0 bases; nucleotides outside the gene matches: 5. The CDR3 contains 16 residues. The germline V gene has CDR1 SGHAT and CDR2 FQNNGV. As DNA, the CDR3 is TGTGCCAGCAGCTTAAGGACAGGCACTAGCACAGATACGCAGTATTTT. Protein sequence: CASSLRTGTSTDTQYF.

V and J are TRBV30 and TRBJ2-7; D may match TRBD1 or TRBD2 (6 bases each). V dropped 1 base and J dropped 3 bases, with 16 bases sitting between them. Germline CDR1 is GTSNPN and CDR2 is SVGIG (reference sequence). This CDR3 comprises 15 residues. CDR3 amino acids: CAWSGGGTSRYEQYF. CDR3 nucleotide sequence: TGTGCCTGGAGTGGAGGAGGGACATCCCGCTACGAGCAGTACTTC.

The count of this clone is one. J is TRBJ2-7 and V is TRBV7-9; the match to TRBD1 covers 11 bases. The germline V gene encodes CDR1 SEHNR and CDR2 FQNEAQ (reference sequence). V lost 0 bases to trimming and J lost 5 bases; unmatched junction nucleotides: 6. The CDR3 extends over 16 amino acids. The CDR3 coding sequence is TGTGCCAGCAGCTTAGCACGGACAGGGGGCGGCCACGAGCAGTACTTC. Its protein is CASSLARTGGGHEQYF.

The V call is TRBV7-8, the J call TRBJ2-7, with D maybe TRBD2 (6 bases). V was clipped by 3 bases and J by 4 bases, with 10 bases between them. Germline assignment: CDR1 SGHVS and CDR2 FQNEAQ. The CDR3 totals 13 residues. In nucleotides, the CDR3 is TGTGCCAGCAGCTTGGCTGGGGGGTACGAGCAGTACTTC. This sequence encodes CASSLAGGYEQYF.

The gene calls are TRBV6-1 and TRBJ1-3; D ambiguous. This CDR3 has 13 residues. In germline, CDR1 is MNHNS, CDR2 SASEGT. Trimming left V 8 bases short and J 0 bases short, with 8 bases between. The CDR3 nucleotides read TGTGCCAGCTGCATAAACTCTGGAAACACCATATATTTT. This sequence encodes CASCINSGNTIYF.

This clone showed up just once. V and J are TRBV5-1 and TRBJ2-6; TRBD1 agrees at 7 bases. CDR3 length equals 17 residues. The V gene end was trimmed by 4 bases and the J gene end by 0 bases; junction bases not matched to a gene: 7. From germline, CDR1 is SGHRS and CDR2 YFSETQ. CDR3 protein: CASSQTTGASGANVLTF. The CDR3 nucleotides read TGCGCCAGCAGCCAAACAACAGGGGCCTCTGGGGCCAACGTCCTGACTTTC.

V gene TRBV11-2 combines with J gene TRBJ2-7, with a tentative D call TRBD1 (5 bases). Trimming stripped 5 bases from V and 0 bases from J, with 20 bases between. The CDR3 has 17 residues. From germline, CDR1 is SGHAT and CDR2 FQNNGV. CDR3 DNA: TGTGCCAGCAGCCTCCGACTTGGGGCGCCTTACTCCTACGAGCAGTACTTC. Its protein is CASSLRLGAPYSYEQYF.

The chain has TRBV7-8 and TRBJ2-3; TRBD1 is a possible D gene (7 bases). V was trimmed by 4 bases and J by 0 bases, leaving 14 bases between them. Germline-derived CDR1 and CDR2 are SGHVS and FQNEAQ. The length of the CDR3 is 16 residues. DNA of the CDR3: TGTGCCAGCAGCTCTACCGCGGGACAGAGCACAGATACGCAGTATTTT. Translating gives CASSSTAGQSTDTQYF.

V is TRBV7-2 and J is TRBJ2-7, with D uncertain. Germline CDR1 SGHTA, CDR2 FQGNSA. The ends were cut back, 5 bases at V and 2 bases at J, with 13 bases in the middle. The CDR3 length is 14 residues. The CDR3 nucleotides are TGTGCCAGCAGCACGCGCAGGCCAACCTACGAGCAGTACTTC. Amino acid sequence: CASSTRRPTYEQYF.

The chain has TRBV7-3 and TRBJ1-1, with TRBD1 as a possible D gene (5 bases). This CDR3 contains 17 residues. V dropped 1 base and J dropped 0 bases, with 15 bases sitting between them. Germline loops: CDR1 SGHTA, CDR2 FQGTGA. CDR3 amino acids: CASSLIPTGPMNTEAFF. The CDR3 DNA reads TGTGCCAGCAGCTTAATACCCACAGGCCCCATGAACACTGAAGCTTTCTTT.

The DNA for the CDR3 is TGTGCCAGCAGCCACCTTGACAGGGGCGACTATGGCTACACCTTC. It translates to CASSHLDRGDYGYTF. The chain combines TRBV5-5 with TRBJ1-2, with 8 bases identical to TRBD1. Looked up from germline, CDR1 is SGHKS and CDR2 is YYEKEE (reference sequence). The CDR3 totals 15 residues. The J segment lost 3 bases and the V segment lost 4 bases, leaving 8 bases of the junction unmatched.

This clone was detected once. This chain joins TRBV5-1 and TRBJ1-2; the D is unclear. This CDR3 is 14 amino acids long. Between the trimmed V and J ends, which lost 5 bases and 8 bases, there was a span of 19 bases. Germline V gene data show CDR1 as SGHRS and CDR2 as YFSETQ. CDR3 loop: CASRLDPSEEGYTF. The CDR3 bases are TGCGCCAGCAGACTCGACCCTTCCGAAGAGGGCTACACCTTC.

This rearrangement joins TRBV13 to TRBJ2-7, with TRBD2 matching 13 bases. V was clipped by 3 bases and J by 5 bases; unmatched bases: 1. This CDR3 comprises 14 residues. Germline V gene lookup returns CDR1 PRHDT and CDR2 FYEKMQ (reference sequence). In DNA form, the CDR3 reads TGTGCCAGCAGCTTCGGACTAGCGGGAGACGAGCAGTACTTC. Its translation is CASSFGLAGDEQYF.

The chain carries TRBV29-1 and TRBJ2-1, with D tentatively TRBD2 (6 bases). Trimming cost V 1 base and J 6 bases, with 10 bases left between them. Germline CDR1 reads SQVTM; CDR2 reads ANQGSEA. The length of the CDR3 is 13 residues. The CDR3 coding sequence is TGCAGCGTTGAAGCGGGACTTATCAATGAGCAGTTCTTC. Translating gives CSVEAGLINEQFF.

This chain links TRBV4-3 with TRBJ2-7; unclear D gene. The germline V gene has CDR1 LGHNA and CDR2 YSLEER. The CDR3 contains 16 residues. V lost 0 bases and J lost 6, with 18 bases in between. The CDR3 nucleotides read TGCGCCAGCAGCCAAGACCCGACGGCTGTCTCCCGCGAGCAGTACTTC. Amino acids: CASSQDPTAVSREQYF.

The chain uses TRBV7-7 and TRBJ2-2, with 8 bases aligning to TRBD2. Germline CDR1 SSHAT, CDR2 FNYEAQ (reference sequence). Trimming cost V 6 bases and J 7 bases; bases outside gene matches: 10. The CDR3 consists of 15 residues. The CDR3 is CASSPGTSGVGELFF. The CDR3 DNA sequence: TGTGCCAGCAGTCCCGGGACTAGTGGTGTCGGGGAGCTGTTTTTT.

As DNA, the CDR3 is TGTGCCAGCAGCGTAGGGGTCCTAGCGGGGGCAGAGACCCAGTACTTC. Translation gives CASSVGVLAGAETQYF. The chain carries TRBV9 and TRBJ2-5; 10 bases line up with TRBD2. The CDR3 covers 16 residues. Germline CDR1 is SGDLS and CDR2 is YYNGEE. Trimming at V came to 0 bases and at J to 4 bases, leaving 6 bases not matched to a gene.

The chain joins TRBV4-3 to TRBJ1-4, with D possibly TRBD1 on 6 matching bases. The CDR3 has 15 amino acids. The germline V and J ends were trimmed by 4 bases and 8 bases, with 17 bases remaining between them. Germline V gene sequence: CDR1 LGHNA, CDR2 YSLEER. The CDR3 spells CASSRQDHATEKLFF. CDR3 DNA: TGCGCCAGCAGCCGACAGGACCACGCAACGGAAAAACTGTTTTTT.

V usage is TRBV6-5 and J usage is TRBJ2-7; D uncertain. Germline V CDR1 and CDR2: MNHEY, SVGAGI. This CDR3 is built from 15 residues. With 0 bases removed from V and 2 bases from J, the gap between germline ends came to 11 bases. The CDR3: CASSYSSAEAYEQYF. The CDR3 DNA follows: TGTGCCAGCAGTTACTCGTCAGCCGAAGCCTACGAGCAGTACTTC.

J is TRBJ1-1 and V is TRBV5-1; TRBD1 is a possible D gene (5 bases). The CDR3 spans 15 residues. Germline CDR1 and CDR2: SGHRS and YFSETQ. The V end was cut by 4 bases, the J end by 0 bases, with 13 bases between. The CDR3 reads CASSPGGWMNTEAFF. CDR3 DNA sequence: TGCGCCAGCAGCCCGGGGGGTTGGATGAACACTGAAGCTTTCTTT.

The chain uses TRBV7-6 and TRBJ2-7; TRBD1 or TRBD2 may be the D gene (6 bases each). The germline gives CDR1 SGHVS, CDR2 FNYEAQ. The CDR3 is made up of 14 amino acids. Trimming stripped 5 bases from V and 3 bases from J, with 14 bases between. CDR3 in DNA: TGTGCCAGCAGCCCCCGGGGGCAAGTCTACGAGCAGTACTTC. Translating gives CASSPRGQVYEQYF.

The chain employs TRBV7-9 and TRBJ2-5; D unclear. Deletions cut 4 bases from V and 0 bases from J, with 9 bases between. Germline CDR1 SEHNR, CDR2 FQNEAQ (reference sequence). The CDR3 runs 14 residues. CDR3 sequence reads: CASSSLTHQETQYF. CDR3 sequence (DNA): TGTGCCAGCAGCTCCCTTACCCACCAAGAGACCCAGTACTTC.

The J gene is TRBJ1-6, the V gene TRBV6-6; D might be TRBD1 (5 bases). Trimming shortened V by 4 bases and J by 8 bases, and 15 bases separated the two germline ends. Germline V gene lookup returns CDR1 MNHNY and CDR2 SVGAGI (reference sequence). This CDR3 has 15 amino acids. CDR3 residues: CASSFRDPKDSPLHF. The CDR3 DNA follows: TGTGCCAGCAGTTTCCGGGACCCCAAAGATTCACCCCTCCACTTT.

The chain joins TRBV7-9 to TRBJ1-2; 8 nucleotides agree with TRBD1. The trim removed 3 bases at V and 2 bases at J, leaving 5 bases unmatched. The CDR3 has 15 amino acids. Germline lookup yields CDR1 SEHNR and CDR2 FQNEAQ (reference sequence). CDR3 DNA: TGTGCCAGCAGCTTTACACAGGGGGAGAACTATGGCTACACCTTC. It codes for CASSFTQGENYGYTF.

The chain uses TRBV2 and TRBJ2-4, with TRBD2 matching over 10 bases. The germline V gene encodes CDR1 SNHLY and CDR2 FYNNEI. Trimming took 6 bases from V and 7 from J; bases not matched to a gene: 3. The CDR3 spans 13 residues. The CDR3, as DNA: TGTGCCAGCAGGTCGACTAGCGGGAACATTCAGTACTTC. Translating gives CASRSTSGNIQYF.

V is TRBV19 and J is TRBJ1-2; D may be TRBD1 (5 bases). Trimming took 6 bases from V and 4 from J, leaving 12 bases between them. This CDR3 is 13 amino acids long. CDR1 is LNHDA, CDR2 SQIVND, per germline (reference sequence). As DNA, the CDR3 is TGTGCCAGTAGACCTAGGGGCACCTATGGCTACACCTTC. As protein: CASRPRGTYGYTF. Supplemented by reference TRBV19 and TRBJ1-2, the full variable domain reads DGGITQSPKYLFRKEGQNVTLSCEQNLNHDAMYWYRQDPGQGLRLIYYSQIVNDFQKGDIAEGYSVSREKKESFPLTVTSAQKNPTAFYLCASRPRGTYGYTFGSGTRLTVV.